Listed below are T cell receptor beta chains from one sample, sequenced in a study of blood T cell repertoires in COVID-19. Sequenced by immunoSEQ multiplex PCR; TCRdb stores in-frame clones only, minus some. The profile shows roughly 250,000 clones, more than 65% of them singletons. Sequencing was carried out using peripheral blood. These receptors originate from a person aged 65-85 years with COVID-19, enrolled during active disease. CDR3s leave out the opening cysteine and the closing phenylalanine or tryptophan.

>TRBJ1-2|TRBV27
ASSLTTLGGSNGYT
>TRBJ1-2|TRBV6-6
ASSDKGANYGYT
>TRBJ2-1|TRBV19
ASSITGTGVNEQF
>TRBJ1-3|TRBV5-4
ASSSGGEGRNTIY
>TRBJ2-3|TRBV27
ASSLRTGWSDTQY
>TRBJ2-7|TRBV6-2/TRBV6-3
ASSYSPGLAEDYEQY
>TRBJ2-5|TRBV6-5
ASKIPEGLGETQY
>TRBJ2-5|TRBV7-2
ASSLGDRLEETQY
>TRBJ1-6|TRBV11-3
ASSYRRNSPLH
>TRBJ1-3|TRBV6-5
ATGSLNTIY
>TRBJ2-1|TRBV6-5
ASMGRQSSYNEQF
>TRBJ2-1|TRBV5-1
ASSPSSSGVNEQF
>TRBJ2-3|TRBV27
ASSNSGSGRADTQY
>TRBJ2-7|TRBV28
ASSTWAYSYEQY
>TRBJ2-3|TRBV11-3
ASSLTVGSRRMVDTQY
>TRBJ1-5|TRBV28
ASSTDGRNQPQH
>TRBJ2-2|TRBV9
ASSVAWTEAGELF
>TRBJ2-5|TRBV28
ASRSTGTQETQY
>TRBJ2-7|TRBV7-2
ASSSFYEQY
>TRBJ1-1|TRBV12-3/TRBV12-4
ASSLAQGTEAF
>TRBJ2-7|TRBV10-2
ASKVGTPDNYEQY
>TRBJ2-1|TRBV7-9
ASSQGLAGGPEQF
>TRBJ2-5|TRBV7-9
ASTQVETQY
>TRBJ2-7|TRBV5-1
ASSLAPGGPRLSSYEQY
>TRBJ1-5|TRBV18
ASSPGLGNQPQH
>TRBJ1-6|TRBV6-5
ASSRRQGASPLH
>TRBJ2-1|TRBV28
ASSFGSGSSYNEQF
>TRBJ1-3|TRBV13
ASSLGRANGNTIY
>TRBJ2-1|TRBV27
ASSYTLTGGAVNEQF
>TRBJ2-5|TRBV29-1
SLTTSRETQY
>TRBJ1-3|TRBV5-8
ASSLRRENTIY
>TRBJ2-5|TRBV7-6
ASSPRPLTSGEQETQY
>TRBJ1-5|TRBV19
ASKEGGNGNQPQH
>TRBJ2-1|TRBV24-1
ATSDSGSRSDEQF
>TRBJ2-1|TRBV6-6
ASSYSRRGVNEQF
>TRBJ1-2|TRBV12-3/TRBV12-4
ASSSDRNYGYT
>TRBJ2-5|TRBV28
ASSFIESGDVETQY
>TRBJ2-3|TRBV11-2
ASSLVTSGGADTQY